This entry features one TCR beta chain sequence. Antigen unknown. The data were obtained in a study of blood T cells in healthy people across ages. Across the whole study: Every two T cells gave about one barcoded beta molecule via template switching.

This CDR3 region has 10 residues. V was cut by 8 bases and J by 10 bases, with 10 bases left in between. Per germline, CDR1 LNHDA and CDR2 SQIVND (reference sequence). General study findings and limits: Relative to aged donors, long-lived donors carried more naive CD4+ cells and displayed higher diversity. Unknown CMV status may confound age-related changes in expanded clones.

The authors ran a second PCR of 7 to 11 cycles using a sample-barcoded 5' primer and a J-beta primer mix. Each TCR beta cDNA got a 12-nucleotide random molecular identifier. TCRdb re-called the 5' RACE reads through MiXCR, storing one row per CDR3 protein. The sample records hundreds of thousands of distinct CDR3 sequences, roughly 53% being singletons. The sequence came from an elderly man in good health. Sequencing was carried out using blood. This chain joins TRBV19 and TRBJ2-3; D possibly corresponds to TRBD2 (7 bases). This chain's CDR3 is CASAGAAQYF. CDR3 bases: TGTGCCAGTGCGGGGGCCGCGCAGTATTTT.